A single sample gave rise to the 27 T cell receptor beta chains below, sequenced in a study of T cells in Graves' hyperthyroidism and ophthalmopathy. RNA transcripts gave rise to amplified TCR beta CDR3 regions. The study used the HTBI primer set for a first-round RT-PCR of the TCR CDR3. TCRdb ran MiXCR on the multiplex PCR reads and lists one entry per CDR3 protein. This sample yields 450,000 to 700,000 distinct CDR3 sequences, of which around 42% are seen a single time; around 7.7% belongs to the top ten. The sequenced sample was peripheral blood or thyroid tissue (not recorded which). Source of these receptors: a young woman with Graves' hyperthyroidism.

This sequence joins TRBV2 and TRBJ1-3; tentative D call: TRBD1 (5 bases). The V end was cut by 8 bases, the J end by 0 bases, with 20 bases between. Germline V gene data show CDR1 as SNHLY and CDR2 as FYNNEI. The CDR3 runs to 17 residues. For the CDR3, the DNA is TGTGCCAGCTCCTCCCCCGGGACCGACCTCTCTGGAAACACCATATATTTT. Encoded protein: CASSSPGTDLSGNTIYF.

The chain uses TRBV10-3 and TRBJ2-7, with TRBD1 matching 9 bases. This CDR3 is 16 amino acids long. V lost 5 bases and J lost 2; bases outside the gene matches: 10. CDR1 is ENHRY and CDR2 is SYGVKD in the germline V gene. The CDR3 DNA sequence: TGTGCCATCAGTTCCCCCGGGACAGGGAGCCCCTACGAGCAGTACTTC. This translates into CAISSPGTGSPYEQYF.

This clonotype was counted many times. The chain links TRBV5-6 to TRBJ1-4; a weak D match, TRBD1 (5 bases). The CDR3 contains 15 residues. Germline CDR1 reads SGHDT; CDR2 reads YYEEEE. V was cut by 3 bases and J by 8 bases, with 17 bases left in between. CDR3 region: CASSSRLGGREKLFF. DNA for the CDR3: TGTGCCAGCAGCTCCCGTCTTGGGGGACGCGAAAAACTGTTTTTT.

The V gene is TRBV29-1, the J gene TRBJ1-1; D call uncertain. From germline, CDR1 is SQVTM and CDR2 ANQGSEA. CDR3 length equals 14 residues. Deletions cut 0 bases from V and 3 bases from J, with 11 bases between. This CDR3 reads CSVEEGRTDTEAFF. CDR3 DNA sequence: TGCAGCGTTGAAGAAGGCCGAACAGACACTGAAGCTTTCTTT.

This chain connects TRBV6-5 to TRBJ2-4; D possibly corresponds to TRBD1 (7 bases). CDR1 and CDR2 (germline): MNHEY, SVGAGI. With 0 bases removed from V and 7 bases from J, the gap between germline ends came to 19 bases. The CDR3 runs to 17 residues. The CDR3 loop reads CASSYSAGPQGVNIQYF. DNA of the CDR3: TGTGCCAGCAGTTACTCAGCGGGCCCCCAGGGGGTCAACATTCAGTACTTC.

As concerns this clonotype: The CDR3 ends on some other residue instead of the conserved phenylalanine or tryptophan, so this is likely a read error. The DNA is left out, because the CDR3 cannot be placed on it with certainty; the CDR3 is given as TCRdb lists it. The gene calls are TRBV20-1 and TRBJ1-2; the D call of TRBD1 is as the table states it, not checked on the DNA. The CDR3 is 9 residues long, ends included. The germline gives CDR1 DFQATT, CDR2 SNEGSKA (reference sequence). CDR3 sequence reads: CSASGGDGY.

There are a few counts of this clonotype. This CDR3 reads CASSLGQGGLAPNTGELFF. CDR3 nucleotides: TGTGCCAGCAGCCTCGGACAGGGAGGCCTAGCTCCTAACACCGGGGAGCTGTTTTTT. The chain has TRBV9 and TRBJ2-2, with 8 bases identical to TRBD1. J was trimmed by 2 bases and V by 4 bases; bases with no gene match: 16. This CDR3 contains 19 residues. Germline CDR1 and CDR2: SGDLS and YYNGEE.

This sequence joins TRBV29-1 and TRBJ1-2, with D hard to call. Per the germline V gene, CDR1 is SQVTM and CDR2 is ANQGSEA. The CDR3 totals 16 residues. The V and J ends lost 7 bases and 1 base respectively, with 22 bases between them. For the CDR3, the DNA is TGCAGCGCCAGCAGTGAAGCTCCCTCGGTTAACTATGGCTACACCTTC. Its translation is CSASSEAPSVNYGYTF.

The chain is built from TRBV19 and TRBJ2-7; D call uncertain. Deletions cut 5 bases from V and 0 bases from J, with 14 bases between. Per germline, CDR1 LNHDA and CDR2 SQIVND (reference sequence). The length of the CDR3 is 15 residues. For the CDR3, the DNA is TGTGCCAGTAGTTATGGGCAGGAAAGCTCCTACGAGCAGTACTTC. Its translation is CASSYGQESSYEQYF.

This clonotype occurred a few times. This sequence joins TRBV7-6 and TRBJ2-7; TRBD2 aligns across 8 bases. CDR1 and CDR2 from the germline V gene are SGHVS and FNYEAQ. With V trimmed by 6 bases and J by 4 bases, 8 bases remained unmatched. This CDR3 is 14 amino acids long. The CDR3 sequence is CASSSWSGSYEQYF. The CDR3 bases are TGTGCCAGCAGTTCTTGGAGCGGGAGTTACGAGCAGTACTTC.

The rearrangement links TRBV20-1 to TRBJ1-6; no clear D gene. Trimming removed 5 bases at V and 10 bases at J, with 18 bases between. The CDR3 loop spans 14 amino acids. The germline V gene has CDR1 DFQATT and CDR2 SNEGSKA (reference sequence). Here the CDR3 DNA reads TGCAGTGCTTCCCCCTTCGCCGGCAGCTCACCCCTCCACTTT. This gives the protein CSASPFAGSSPLHF.

The V call is TRBV5-1, the J call TRBJ2-3; no clear D. Germline V lookup: CDR1 SGHRS, CDR2 YFSETQ. The CDR3 covers 15 residues. Trimming shortened V by 2 bases and J by 0 bases, and 10 bases separated the two germline ends. The CDR3 DNA follows: TGCGCCAGCAGCTTTAGACGGCCTAGCACAGATACGCAGTATTTT. It codes for CASSFRRPSTDTQYF.

Points on this clonotype: A much larger clone lies one base from this, so it may be a read error. CDR3 region: CASSLAGTEGVGTEAFF. For the CDR3, the DNA is TGCGCCAGCAGCTTGGCCGGGACAGAGGGTGTAGGCACTGAAGCTTTCTTT. This chain connects TRBV5-1 to TRBJ1-1; 7 bases map to TRBD1. Germline V lookup: CDR1 SGHRS, CDR2 YFSETQ. The J segment lost 4 bases and the V segment lost 0 bases, leaving 12 bases of the junction unmatched. This CDR3 spans 17 amino acids. Filled out from reference TRBV5-1 and TRBJ1-1, the complete variable domain reads KAGVTQTPRYLIKTRGQQVTLSCSPISGHRSVSWYQQTPGQGLQFLFEYFSETQRNKGNFPGRFSGRQFSNSRSEMNVSTLELGDSALYLCASSLAGTEGVGTEAFFGQGTRLTVV.

This clonotype came up once. The chain recombines TRBV20-1 with TRBJ1-2, with 7 bases identical to TRBD1. CDR1 is DFQATT and CDR2 is SNEGSKA in the germline V gene (reference sequence). Trimming removed 5 bases from V and 8 bases from J; junction bases left unmatched: 8. The CDR3 contains 12 residues. The CDR3 here is CSAGKGAAGYTF. The CDR3 DNA sequence: TGCAGTGCTGGAAAGGGGGCGGCGGGCTACACCTTC.

This clonotype was seen more than once but under ten times. The CDR3 reads CSADPRDGGYEQYF. The CDR3 DNA reads as TGCAGTGCTGACCCCCGGGACGGGGGTTACGAGCAGTACTTC. The chain carries TRBV20-1 and TRBJ2-7, with D possibly being TRBD2 (6 bases). V was pared by 5 bases and J by 4 bases, with 18 bases between. The CDR3 totals 14 residues. Germline V gene sequence: CDR1 DFQATT, CDR2 SNEGSKA (reference sequence).

This chain joins TRBV25-1 and TRBJ2-2; 8 bases line up with TRBD2. Germline trimming cut 8 bases from V and 0 bases from J; bases unmatched to any gene: 8. CDR1 MGHDK and CDR2 SYGVNS come from the germline V gene. The CDR3 is made up of 16 amino acids. The CDR3 protein is CASVEGGLANTGELFF. DNA for the CDR3: TGTGCCAGCGTTGAAGGGGGACTAGCGAACACCGGGGAGCTGTTTTTT. Variable domain in full (rest from reference TRBV25-1 and TRBJ2-2): EADIYQTPRYLVIGTGKKITLECSQTMGHDKMYWYQQDPGMELHLIHYSYGVNSTEKGDLSSESTVSRIRTEHFPLTLESARPSHTSQYLCASVEGGLANTGELFFGEGSRLTVL.

This sequence joins TRBV14 and TRBJ2-2; unclear D gene. Germline V gene lookup returns CDR1 SGHDN and CDR2 FVKESK. The CDR3 contains 13 residues. V lost 2 bases and J lost 1, with 2 bases in between. CDR3 in DNA: TGTGCCAGCAGCCAAAAGAACACCGGGGAGCTGTTTTTT. This gives the protein CASSQKNTGELFF.

CDR3: CASSLPDGSYEQYF. The CDR3 region has the DNA TGTGCCAGCAGCTTACCGGACGGTTCCTACGAGCAGTACTTC. This chain uses TRBV7-9 with TRBJ2-7; D not resolved. The CDR3 length is 14 residues. The V gene lost 2 bases and the J gene lost 1 base, with 9 bases spanning the gap. Looked up from germline, CDR1 is SEHNR and CDR2 is FQNEAQ (reference sequence).

The table lists this clonotype with many counts. The J gene is TRBJ1-1, the V gene TRBV4-1; 8 positions match TRBD1. Trimming at V came to 3 bases and at J to 7 bases, leaving 10 bases not matched to a gene. This CDR3 spans 15 amino acids. CDR1 MGHRA and CDR2 YSYEKL come from the germline V gene. The CDR3 sequence is CASSHMRGQANEAFF. CDR3 nucleotide sequence: TGCGCCAGCAGCCATATGAGGGGACAGGCCAATGAAGCTTTCTTT.

V usage is TRBV15 and J usage is TRBJ2-3; D gene uncertain. Germline V lookup: CDR1 LNHNV, CDR2 YYDKDF (reference sequence). The CDR3 runs 14 residues. V shed 0 bases and J shed 5 bases, with 9 bases lying between them. In DNA, the CDR3 is TGTGCCACCAGCAGAGAGGGTTTTCAAGATACGCAGTATTTT. As protein: CATSREGFQDTQYF.

This clonotype was counted ten times or more. The V call is TRBV5-6, the J call TRBJ2-2; D is unresolved. Trimming stripped 0 bases from V and 4 bases from J, with 7 bases between. Germline V gene lookup returns CDR1 SGHDT and CDR2 YYEEEE. This CDR3 region has 14 residues. This chain's CDR3 is CASSLVQRTGELFF. The DNA of the CDR3 is TGTGCCAGCAGCTTGGTTCAGCGCACCGGGGAGCTGTTTTTT.

This clonotype was observed a few times. The chain couples TRBV6-5 to TRBJ1-4; no definite D call. Germline V gene lookup returns CDR1 MNHEY and CDR2 SVGAGI. Trimming took off 1 base at V and 0 bases at J, with 9 bases between the two ends. The CDR3 extends over 16 amino acids. The CDR3 sequence: CASSYFGTPTNEKLFF. As DNA, the CDR3 is TGTGCCAGCAGTTACTTCGGCACTCCAACTAATGAAAAACTGTTTTTT.

The rearrangement links TRBV7-3 to TRBJ2-7, with 9 bases that match TRBD2. Germline V gene data show CDR1 as SGHTA and CDR2 as FQGTGA. The CDR3 spans 15 residues. The V gene end was trimmed by 5 bases and the J gene end by 7 bases; junction bases not matched to a gene: 12. CDR3 in amino acids: CASSPRLAEYNEQYF. The DNA of the CDR3 is TGTGCCAGCAGCCCTCGACTAGCGGAATACAATGAGCAGTACTTC.

Notes on this clonotype: The DNA is left out, because the CDR3 cannot be placed on it with certainty; the CDR3 is given as TCRdb lists it. The chain combines TRBV29-1 with TRBJ2-5; TRBD1, the table's D call, was not compared with the DNA. The CDR3 extends over 22 residues, inclusive of both ends. CDR1 and CDR2 from the germline V gene are SQVTM and ANQGSEA. The CDR3 sequence is CSYSGADGYTFGSGSRVETQYF.

This clonotype was recorded at least ten times. The chain has TRBV3-1 and TRBJ1-2; no reliable D call. The CDR3 is 16 residues long. CDR1 is LGHDT and CDR2 is YNNKEL in the germline V gene (reference sequence). Trimming stripped 0 bases from V and 1 base from J, with 12 bases between. Written as DNA, the CDR3 is TGTGCCAGCAGCCAAGATCTGAAGGGCGATAACTATGGCTACACCTTC. Residues: CASSQDLKGDNYGYTF.

This chain links TRBV9 with TRBJ2-5; 9 bases align to TRBD2. V was clipped by 0 bases and J by 2 bases; unmatched bases: 5. Germline V gene data show CDR1 as SGDLS and CDR2 as YYNGEE. This CDR3 comprises 16 residues. DNA of the CDR3: TGTGCCAGCAGCGTAGGTGCTAGCGGGACTCAAGAGACCCAGTACTTC. This translates into CASSVGASGTQETQYF.

Concerning this clonotype: Given a much more abundant clone one base away, this may be a read error. V and J are TRBV7-9 and TRBJ1-1; 9 bases line up with TRBD1. Germline V lookup: CDR1 SEHNR, CDR2 FQNEAQ (reference sequence). The CDR3 runs 18 residues. The CDR3 nucleotides are TGCGCCAGCAGCCAACGAGCCCTTCGCCGGGACAGGGACACTGCAGCTTTCTTT. This sequence encodes CASSQRALRRDRDTAAFF.